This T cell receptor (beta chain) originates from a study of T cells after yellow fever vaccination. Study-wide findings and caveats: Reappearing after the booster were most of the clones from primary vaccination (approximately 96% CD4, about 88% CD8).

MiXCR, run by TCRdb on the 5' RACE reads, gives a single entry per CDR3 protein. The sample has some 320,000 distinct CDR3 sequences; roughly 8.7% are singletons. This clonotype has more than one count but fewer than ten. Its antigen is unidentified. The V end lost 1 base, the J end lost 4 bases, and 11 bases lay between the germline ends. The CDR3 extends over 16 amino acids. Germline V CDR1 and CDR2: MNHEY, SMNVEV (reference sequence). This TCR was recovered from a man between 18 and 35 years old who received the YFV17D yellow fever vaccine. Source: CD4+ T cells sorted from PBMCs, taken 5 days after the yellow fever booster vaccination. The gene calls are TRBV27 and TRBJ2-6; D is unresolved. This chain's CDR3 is CASSLYPTPGANVLTF. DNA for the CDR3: TGTGCCAGCAGTTTATACCCGACACCGGGGGCCAACGTCCTGACTTTC.